The 17 T cell receptor beta chains reported below all come from one sample, sequenced in a study of shared clonotypes between healthy human individuals (dated by TCRdb to about 2020). Libraries were constructed by the immunoSEQ multiplex PCR assay. TCRdb took over this immuneACCESS table, retaining in-frame rearrangements with V and J assigned. Such tables are incomplete; in checked studies, under half of the missing clones stem from an unresolved V gene, and the remainder is unexplained. The table for this sample lists millions of clones; approximately 94% of them were counted only once. Jointly, the top ten make up under 2% of the sample. CD8 naive samples were obtained by positive selection for CCR7 among CD45RO-negative cells, yielding a CD45RA+CCR7+ population from which TemRA cells were excluded. Sequencing was done on a sample of naive CD8+ T cells from PBMCs. This specimen's cell subset or site label, interpreted: CD45RA+CCR7+. The receptors come from a man between 18 and 29 years old in good health. Some clones in this sample may be carry-over from other donors' samples.

CDR3 in amino acids: CASRTRGGEQFF. DNA of the CDR3: TGTGCCAGCAGGACTAGAGGGGGAGAGCAGTTCTTC. The rearrangement uses TRBV6-5 and TRBJ2-1; D could derive from TRBD1 or TRBD2 (6 bases each). This CDR3 has 12 residues. Trimming removed 6 bases at V and 10 bases at J, with 13 bases between. Germline V lookup: CDR1 MNHEY, CDR2 SVGAGI.

V usage is TRBV7-9 and J usage is TRBJ2-3; a possible D gene is TRBD1 (5 bases). Trimming shortened V by 6 bases and J by 2 bases, and 9 bases separated the two germline ends. The CDR3 runs 13 residues. In germline, CDR1 is SEHNR, CDR2 FQNEAQ (reference sequence). CDR3 amino acids: CASRPGYTDTQYF. CDR3 bases: TGTGCCAGCAGGCCAGGGTACACAGATACGCAGTATTTT.

This chain links TRBV7-9 with TRBJ1-2; the D gene is possibly TRBD1 (5 bases). Germline V lookup: CDR1 SEHNR, CDR2 FQNEAQ (reference sequence). There are 15 residues in the CDR3. Trimming took off 5 bases at V and 4 bases at J, with 17 bases between the two ends. CDR3 amino acids: CASSAGTVGVYGYTF. In DNA, the CDR3 is TGTGCCAGCAGCGCCGGGACCGTGGGTGTCTATGGCTACACCTTC.

V gene TRBV4-2 combines with J gene TRBJ1-2; D may be TRBD1 (6 bases). V lost 2 bases to trimming and J lost 6 bases, with 13 bases between them. The CDR3 totals 14 residues. The germline gives CDR1 LGHNA, CDR2 YNFKEQ. CDR3 loop: CASSQQDSLDGYTF. CDR3 nucleotide sequence: TGTGCCAGCAGCCAACAGGACAGTTTGGATGGCTACACCTTC.

The rearrangement uses TRBV6-1 and TRBJ2-2; D gene ambiguous. The V and J ends lost 3 bases and 2 bases respectively, with 7 bases between them. This CDR3 is built from 14 residues. CDR1 is MNHNS and CDR2 is SASEGT in the germline V gene. CDR3 loop: CASSEGYNTGELFF. In nucleotides, the CDR3 is TGTGCCAGCAGTGAGGGATATAACACCGGGGAGCTGTTTTTT.

This sequence joins TRBV7-9 and TRBJ1-1, with no clear D. The CDR3 consists of 15 residues. Germline values: CDR1 SEHNR, CDR2 FQNEAQ (reference sequence). The V and J ends lost 1 base and 4 bases respectively, with 13 bases between them. As DNA, the CDR3 is TGTGCCAGCAGCTTAGGCAGCCTCAAGGTCACTGAAGCTTTCTTT. Translated: CASSLGSLKVTEAFF.

V and J are TRBV7-9 and TRBJ2-2; 12 positions agree with TRBD2. The CDR3 is made up of 16 amino acids. The V segment lost 5 bases and the J segment 6 bases; nucleotides outside the gene matches: 7. Germline CDR1 SEHNR, CDR2 FQNEAQ (reference sequence). CDR3 in DNA: TGTGCCAGCAGCACAACTAGCGGGAGGCCCCCCGGGGAGCTGTTTTTT. Encoded protein: CASSTTSGRPPGELFF.

On this clone: The sample has other DNA sequences that encode this CDR3 too. The chain recombines TRBV11-2 with TRBJ2-7, with 14 nucleotides matching TRBD2. The germline gives CDR1 SGHAT, CDR2 FQNNGV. The CDR3 contains 15 residues. Germline trimming cut 5 bases from V and 4 bases from J; bases unmatched to any gene: 4. CDR3 sequence: CASSPGTSGSYEQYF. CDR3 bases: TGTGCCAGCAGCCCGGGGACTAGCGGGAGTTACGAGCAGTACTTC.

Turning to this clone: One end of the junction is discordant with germline, which a read error may explain. The chain couples TRBV7-2 to TRBJ2-7; 9 nucleotides align to TRBD2. The length of the CDR3 is 14 residues. Germline lookup yields CDR1 SGHTA and CDR2 FQGNSA. The CDR3 bases are TGTGCCAGCAGCCTAGCGGGGCTCCCTTGGGAGCAGTACTTC. Protein product: CASSLAGLPWEQYF. The complete variable domain, with remaining parts taken from reference TRBV7-2 and TRBJ2-7, reads GAGVSQSPSNKVTEKGKDVELRCDPISGHTALYWYRQSLGQGLEFLIYFQGNSAPDKSGLPSDRFSAERTGGSVSTLTIQRTQQEDSAVYLCASSLAGLPWEQYFGPGTRLTVT.

The chain has TRBV7-9 and TRBJ2-7; 7 nucleotides align to TRBD1. Germline trimming cut 5 bases from V and 2 bases from J; bases unmatched to any gene: 9. CDR3 size: 15 residues. Germline loops: CDR1 SEHNR, CDR2 FQNEAQ (reference sequence). The CDR3 here is CASSPRDSPTYEQYF. The CDR3 DNA is TGTGCCAGCAGCCCAAGGGACAGCCCAACCTACGAGCAGTACTTC. The variable domain in full, with the rest retrieved from reference TRBV7-9 and TRBJ2-7, is DTGVSQNPRHKITKRGQNVTFRCDPISEHNRLYWYRQTLGQGPEFLTYFQNEAQLEKSRLLSDRFSAERPKGSFSTLEIQRTEQGDSAMYLCASSPRDSPTYEQYFGPGTRLTVT.

The chain carries TRBV6-5 and TRBJ2-7; TRBD2 is a possible D gene (5 bases). CDR1 is MNHEY, CDR2 SVGAGI, per germline. The germline V and J ends were trimmed by 5 bases and 4 bases, with 12 bases remaining between them. This CDR3 has 13 residues. The DNA of the CDR3 is TGTGCCAGCAGTCTAGCAGGCCTATACGAGCAGTACTTC. Translated, it gives CASSLAGLYEQYF.

This clone was seen a few times. This chain connects TRBV11-2 to TRBJ1-1, with a possible D match to TRBD1 (5 bases). Trimming took 1 base from V and 1 from J, leaving 16 bases between them. CDR1 is SGHAT and CDR2 is FQNNGV in the germline V gene. The CDR3 covers 17 residues. Here the CDR3 reads CASSLGGWGRGNTEAFF. The CDR3 region has the DNA TGTGCCAGCAGCTTAGGTGGTTGGGGACGGGGGAACACTGAAGCTTTCTTT.

J is TRBJ2-1 and V is TRBV10-3; TRBD2 matches at 12 bases. The germline gives CDR1 ENHRY, CDR2 SYGVKD. Trimming at V came to 8 bases and at J to 4 bases, leaving 12 bases not matched to a gene. This CDR3 contains 17 residues. The CDR3 DNA sequence: TGTGCCATCGCTTCGGTGACTAGCGGGAGCTTTTACAATGAGCAGTTCTTC. Its translation: CAIASVTSGSFYNEQFF.

Notes on this clone: At the DNA level, this CDR3 is encoded by other sequences in the same sample as well. The J gene is TRBJ2-7, the V gene TRBV7-9; no firm D call. From germline, CDR1 is SEHNR and CDR2 FQNEAQ (reference sequence). V was trimmed by 5 bases and J by 0 bases, leaving 5 bases between them. This CDR3 comprises 12 residues. This CDR3 is CASSRPSYEQYF. The DNA for the CDR3 is TGTGCCAGCAGCCGTCCCTCCTACGAGCAGTACTTC. The full variable domain, with the rest looked up from reference TRBV7-9 and TRBJ2-7, is DTGVSQNPRHKITKRGQNVTFRCDPISEHNRLYWYRQTLGQGPEFLTYFQNEAQLEKSRLLSDRFSAERPKGSFSTLEIQRTEQGDSAMYLCASSRPSYEQYFGPGTRLTVT.

The chain carries TRBV9 and TRBJ2-7; D might be TRBD2 (7 bases). V lost 4 bases to trimming and J lost 5 bases, with 16 bases between them. Germline V gene data show CDR1 as SGDLS and CDR2 as YYNGEE. The CDR3 consists of 14 residues. In nucleotides, the CDR3 is TGTGCCAGCAGCCCGGGGGGCCTACTCCACGAGCAGTACTTC. Translation gives CASSPGGLLHEQYF.

The V and J genes are TRBV10-3 and TRBJ2-1, with unresolved D. In germline, CDR1 is ENHRY, CDR2 SYGVKD. The CDR3 consists of 15 residues. V lost 0 bases and J lost 4, with 10 bases in between. The DNA for the CDR3 is TGTGCCATCAGTGAGTCGGTGACCCCTTACAATGAGCAGTTCTTC. Protein: CAISESVTPYNEQFF.

The chain links TRBV2 to TRBJ1-1; tentatively, D is TRBD1 (5 bases). Per germline, CDR1 SNHLY and CDR2 FYNNEI. The V end lost 11 bases, the J end lost 0 bases, and 13 bases lay between the germline ends. The CDR3 is 13 residues long. CDR3 residues: CAGGTNLNTEAFF. In nucleotides, the CDR3 is TGTGCCGGGGGTACCAACCTGAACACTGAAGCTTTCTTT.